These T cell receptor beta chains were read from a single sample in a study of siplizumab effects on memory and regulatory T cells. Repertoires were generated with immunoSEQ multiplex PCR, while TCRdb's copy carries only in-frame clones and drops some. The sample contains under 150,000 clones, roughly 94% of which appear only once. Material: non-Treg CD4+ T cells sorted from blood. These receptors all come from a human donor in good health. Both conserved end residues are part of each CDR3. A D gene is named only where the DNA matches it firmly. Expanded clones are given a class, and other clones once, few, many or no size at all.

D gene,clone size,J gene,V gene,CDR3 DNA,CDR3 protein
TRBD2,-,TRBJ2-7,TRBV19,TGTGCCAGTAGTATTTTTGGGACTAGCGGGAGGACGACCTACGAGCAGTACTTC,CASSIFGTSGRTTYEQYF
TRBD2,-,TRBJ2-1,TRBV9,TGTGCCAGCAGCGTAGGGGCTAGCGGTCTTAATGAGCAGTTCTTC,CASSVGASGLNEQFF
-,-,TRBJ1-1,TRBV5-1,TGCGCCAGCAGCCCAGGGACGGGAGTCATGAACACTGAAGCTTTCTTT,CASSPGTGVMNTEAFF
-,-,TRBJ1-2,TRBV5-6,TGTGCCAGCAGCCCTGGGACAATCTATGGCTACACCTTC,CASSPGTIYGYTF
-,-,TRBJ1-5,TRBV6-6,TGTGCCAGCGCTAGGACAACTAATCAGCCCCAGCATTTT,CASARTTNQPQHF
-,-,TRBJ1-1,TRBV9,TGTGCCAGCAGCGTAGGACAGTCCACTGAAGCTTTCTTT,CASSVGQSTEAFF
-,-,TRBJ2-2,TRBV15,TGTGCCACCAGCAGAGATGGATCCGGGGAGCTGTTTTTT,CATSRDGSGELFF
-,-,TRBJ1-5,TRBV7-2,TGTGCCAGCAGCTTAGGGGGACGTAATCAGCCCCAGCATTTT,CASSLGGRNQPQHF
-,-,TRBJ1-2,TRBV4-1,TGCGCCAGCAGCCCAGGGGTCCTAAACTATGGCTACACCTTC,CASSPGVLNYGYTF
TRBD1,-,TRBJ1-1,TRBV27,TGTGCCAGCAGTTTATGGACAGGGGACACTGAAGCTTTCTTT,CASSLWTGDTEAFF
-,-,TRBJ1-2,TRBV6-5,TGTGCCAGCAGTCGAGGACAGCGAAACTATGGCTACACCTTC,CASSRGQRNYGYTF
-,-,TRBJ1-2,TRBV14,TGTGCCAGCAGCCAAGGAGAGTATGGCTACACCTTC,CASSQGEYGYTF
-,-,TRBJ1-1,TRBV11-2,TGTGCCAGCAGCTTGGGCCTGGCCACTGAAGCTTTCTTT,CASSLGLATEAFF
TRBD1,-,TRBJ1-6,TRBV28,TGTGCCAGCAGGCCGGGACAGACCTCACCCCTCCACTTT,CASRPGQTSPLHF
-,-,TRBJ2-1,TRBV5-4,TGTGCCAGCAGCTTGAACAAAGGCTCCTACAATGAGCAGTTCTTC,CASSLNKGSYNEQFF
TRBD2,-,TRBJ2-2,TRBV5-4,TGTGCCAGCAGCTTGGCTAGCGGGAGCTTCTTTAGGGACACCGGGGAGCTGTTTTTT,CASSLASGSFFRDTGELFF
-,-,TRBJ2-1,TRBV10-3,TGTGCCATCAGCAGGGACACCGCGGGGTCTAATGAGCAGTTCTTC,CAISRDTAGSNEQFF
TRBD2,-,TRBJ2-5,TRBV19,TGTGCCAGTAGTACTAGCGGCCGGGGGGACCAGTACTTC,CASSTSGRGDQYF
TRBD2,once,TRBJ2-7,TRBV2,TGTGCCAGCAGTGAGTTAAGCGGGAGCAACGAGCAGTACTTC,CASSELSGSNEQYF
TRBD2,-,TRBJ2-5,TRBV9,TGTGCCAGCAGCCGATCCCTAGCGGGAGGGGGTGAGACCCAGTACTTC,CASSRSLAGGGETQYF
TRBD1,-,TRBJ1-4,TRBV2,TGTGCCAGCAGCCGGACAGGGGGAGTTGAAAAACTGTTTTTT,CASSRTGGVEKLFF
TRBD1,-,TRBJ2-7,TRBV5-1,TGCGCCAGCAGCTTGGGGACAGGGGGCTCCGAGCAGTACTTC,CASSLGTGGSEQYF
-,-,TRBJ2-2,TRBV15,TGTGCCACCAGCAGGGAAAAAAATGGGGAGCTGTTTTTT,CATSREKNGELFF
TRBD1,-,TRBJ2-7,TRBV7-2,TGTGCCAGCAGCTTAGCCCCCGACAGGGTTATCTACGAGCAGTACTTC,CASSLAPDRVIYEQYF
TRBD2,-,TRBJ2-3,TRBV5-6,TGTGCCAGCAGCTTGTGGCCGGGAGGGGCGGGCACAGATACGCAGTATTTT,CASSLWPGGAGTDTQYF
TRBD2,-,TRBJ2-1,TRBV7-6,TGTGCCAGCAGCTTAGAGGCCAGCGGGGGGGCCAATGAGCAGTTCTTC,CASSLEASGGANEQFF
TRBD1,once,TRBJ2-7,TRBV6-1,TGTGCCAGCAGTCGGGACAGGGAATTTTACGAGCAGTACTTC,CASSRDREFYEQYF
TRBD2,-,TRBJ2-1,TRBV10-3,TGTGCCATCAGTACTAGCGGGAGGAACAATGAGCAGTTCTTC,CAISTSGRNNEQFF
-,-,TRBJ2-7,TRBV29-1,TGCAGCGTTAAGGACAGTTCCGAGCAGTACTTC,CSVKDSSEQYF
TRBD1,-,TRBJ2-7,TRBV6-5,TGTGCCAGCAGACGCGACAGGGGCCTCTCCTACGAGCAGTACTTC,CASRRDRGLSYEQYF
TRBD1,once,TRBJ1-4,TRBV6-6,TGTGCCAGCAGTTCCCGGGACAGGGGGCTCGAAAAACTGTTTTTT,CASSSRDRGLEKLFF
-,-,TRBJ1-3,TRBV10-3,TGTGCCATCATGGCCGACAGCTCTGGAAACACCATATATTTT,CAIMADSSGNTIYF
-,-,TRBJ1-3,TRBV5-6,TGTGCCAGCAGCTTGTTAAACACCATATATTTT,CASSLLNTIYF
-,-,TRBJ2-3,TRBV6-4,TGTGCCAGCAGTGACACTGGGCGCAGCACAGATACGCAGTATTTT,CASSDTGRSTDTQYF
-,-,TRBJ2-1,TRBV5-1,TGCGCCAGCAGCTTGGAGGAGGCCCGGAGGGGGAATGAGCAGTTCTTC,CASSLEEARRGNEQFF
-,-,TRBJ2-1,TRBV27,TGTGCCACCGGTTTAGGATTAGCGAGACAGACAATGAAGCAGTTCTTC,CATGLGLARQTMKQFF
TRBD1,-,TRBJ1-1,TRBV7-9,TGTGCCAGCAACATCAAGGGGGCTGGGGATGAAGCTTTCTTT,CASNIKGAGDEAFF
-,-,TRBJ2-3,TRBV7-2,TGTGCCAGCAGCCCGCTCATCGTCTTTGCGCAGTATTTT,CASSPLIVFAQYF
-,once,TRBJ1-5,TRBV6-5,TGTGCCAGCAGCCTTGGGACCCATCAGCCCCAGCATTTT,CASSLGTHQPQHF
-,-,TRBJ1-1,TRBV29-1,TGCAGCGCCCAACTACGACTGGTGAACACTGAAGCTTTCTTT,CSAQLRLVNTEAFF
-,-,TRBJ2-3,TRBV9,TGTGCCAGCAGCGCCTTGACTAAAGGCGCAGATACGCAGTATTTT,CASSALTKGADTQYF
-,-,TRBJ1-1,TRBV2,TGTGCCAGCAGGGAAGATAGGGGGACGGCGAACACTGAAGCTTTCTTT,CASREDRGTANTEAFF
-,-,TRBJ1-5,TRBV5-6,TGTGCCAGCAGCTTGAGGCCGGGGGTCGATCAGCCCCAGCATTTT,CASSLRPGVDQPQHF
-,-,TRBJ2-7,TRBV6-5,TGTGCCAGCAGTTACTCGAAGGCGGATGGAGGCTACGAGCAGTACTTC,CASSYSKADGGYEQYF
TRBD2,-,TRBJ2-3,TRBV10-3,TGTGCCATCAGCAGACTAGCGGGTACAGATACGCAGTATTTT,CAISRLAGTDTQYF
-,-,TRBJ2-7,TRBV21-1,TGTGCCAGCCGTGGGGGAAGAAGCGGGAGGGTTTCCTACGAGCAGTACTTC,CASRGGRSGRVSYEQYF
-,-,TRBJ2-7,TRBV6-6,TGTGCCAGCAGTTACTCAGGGGGGGAGCAGTACTTC,CASSYSGGEQYF
TRBD1,-,TRBJ1-2,TRBV6-5,TGTGCCAGCAGTTCCACAGGGGCCGTCTCCAACTATGGCTACACCTTC,CASSSTGAVSNYGYTF
-,-,TRBJ1-4,TRBV29-1,TGCAGCGCCCTGGGCGAACAAGCTAATGAAAAACTGTTTTTT,CSALGEQANEKLFF
-,-,TRBJ2-1,TRBV7-9,TGTGCCAGCAGCCCGACTAGTAGTGTGAACCAGCAGTTCTTC,CASSPTSSVNQQFF
TRBD1,-,TRBJ2-2,TRBV25-1,TGTGCCAGCAGGCAAGGGACAGGGGGGACCGGGGAGCTGTTTTTT,CASRQGTGGTGELFF
-,-,TRBJ1-1,TRBV6-4,TGTGCCAGAGAGACCCGGGACAAAAGAAGGAACACTGAAGCTTTCTTT,CARETRDKRRNTEAFF
-,once,TRBJ1-5,TRBV5-4,TGTGCCAGCAGCCCGGGGGTGGGGAGCAATCAGCCCCAGCATTTT,CASSPGVGSNQPQHF
-,-,TRBJ1-4,TRBV10-1,TGCGCCAGCAGGATTAAGGACTTGACTGAAAAACTGTTTTTT,CASRIKDLTEKLFF